This T cell receptor (beta chain) was profiled in a study of CD8 T cells in ankylosing spondylitis. CDR1 SGHAT and CDR2 FQNNGV come from the germline V gene. Trimming stripped 3 bases from V and 5 bases from J, with 16 bases between. The CDR3 is 15 residues long. Broader study findings: There were earlier reports of some motif variants in reactive arthritis synovial fluid and blood. Apparently characteristic of ankylosing spondylitis blood was a TCR beta motif (about 8 highly homologous variants).

Making use of molecular barcodes, quantitative 5'-RACE generated TCR beta libraries. Each CDR3 protein gets one entry after TCRdb re-called the 5' RACE reads with MiXCR. The sample shows about 500,000 distinct CDR3 sequences, about 5% of them seen only once. This clonotype has ten or more counts. No antigen is known for it. Sequenced: blood, either unsorted or a sorted T cell fraction (not recorded which). The source is a male donor with ankylosing spondylitis. V is TRBV11-2 and J is TRBJ2-5; a weak D match, TRBD2 (5 bases). As DNA, the CDR3 is TGTGCCAGCAGCTTTGGACGGGGAATCCCGGAGACCCAGTACTTC. Amino acid sequence: CASSFGRGIPETQYF.